This T cell receptor (beta chain) derives from a study of Tregs in tolerant kidney transplant recipients. Broader study findings: No direct test of biological reproducibility was done here. Validation in larger populations is needed because few patients were studied.

Measured with immunoSEQ multiplex PCR; TCRdb has only the in-frame clones, and not every one. This table holds hundreds of thousands of clones, about 86% found once. A remark on this clone: What it binds is not known.

Unstimulated Tregs (CD4+CD25+CD127-) and CD4+CD25- non-Tregs were sorted from PBMCs. V was pared by 6 bases and J by 5 bases, with 13 bases between. Germline V gene sequence: CDR1 KGHSH, CDR2 LQKENI. The CDR3 loop spans 13 amino acids. Material for sequencing was CD4+ T cells from blood. The rearrangement uses TRBV18 and TRBJ1-1, with D hard to call. This TCR was sampled from a human donor in good health. CDR3 DNA: TGTGCCAGCTCCCAACTGGAGGGTACTGAAGCTTTCTTT. Its translation is CASSQLEGTEAFF.